These T cell receptor beta chains were read from a single sample in a study of cytomegalovirus exposure and HLA in healthy donors. Method: immunoSEQ multiplex PCR; TCRdb's copy keeps in-frame clones and lacks some. Here the sample spans some 160,000 clones, about four fifths being singletons. The sequenced sample was PBMCs. The receptors were gathered from a woman between 45 and 60 years old in good health and CMV-seronegative. CDR3s include the opening cysteine and the closing phenylalanine or tryptophan. The D gene is left open where the match is weak. Rows give clone size only sometimes, using once, few, many, or a class for an expanded clone.

v_call	j_call	d_call	clone_size	cdr3_length	cdr3_nt	cdr3_aa
TRBV6-1	TRBJ1-1	TRBD1	.	14	TGTGCCAGCAGTGACGGGACAGGGGTCACTGAAGCTTTCTTT	CASSDGTGVTEAFF
TRBV6-5	TRBJ2-5	.	once	16	TGTGCCAGCAGTTACTCGCTTGCGGAGTGGAAGGAGACCCAGTACTTC	CASSYSLAEWKETQYF
TRBV18	TRBJ2-7	TRBD1	.	13	TGTGCCAGCTCCGACAGGGCCTCCTACGAGCAGTACTTC	CASSDRASYEQYF
TRBV28	TRBJ1-2	.	.	17	TGTGCCAGCAGTTTCCTCGATCTGGGCCGGGGGATATATGGCTACACCTTC	CASSFLDLGRGIYGYTF
TRBV6-1	TRBJ2-5	.	.	11	TGTGCCAGCATAACATCGGGTGAGCAGTACTTC	CASITSGEQYF
TRBV27	TRBJ2-5	TRBD2	.	15	TGTGCCAGCAGGATACTAGCGGGGGGGCAAGAGACCCAGTACTTC	CASRILAGGQETQYF
TRBV5-1	TRBJ2-5	.	.	15	TGCGCCAGCAGCTCGGCTTACGGGGTGACAGAGACCCAGTACTTC	CASSSAYGVTETQYF
TRBV2	TRBJ2-2	TRBD2	.	15	TGTGCCAGCAAGACTAGCGGGAGGGCCGCGGGGGAGCTGTTTTTT	CASKTSGRAAGELFF
TRBV28	TRBJ2-7	.	.	14	TGTGCCAGCAGTGGGACCAGGGGAAGGTACGAGCAGTACTTC	CASSGTRGRYEQYF
TRBV30	TRBJ2-1	.	.	13	TGTGCCTGGAGTGCGACTGTTCCGGGTGAGCAGTTCTTC	CAWSATVPGEQFF
TRBV2	TRBJ1-3	TRBD1	.	14	TGTGCCAGCACCGGACAGGGGCGGGGAAACACCATATATTTT	CASTGQGRGNTIYF
TRBV18	TRBJ2-5	TRBD1	once	13	TGTGCCAGCTCACCAGGGACAGAAGAGACCCAGTACTTC	CASSPGTEETQYF
TRBV28	TRBJ1-3	.	.	13	TGTGCCAGCAGTTACGAGCCTCCCAACACCATATATTTT	CASSYEPPNTIYF
TRBV28	TRBJ1-6	.	.	15	TGTGCCAGCAGCCCACTACAGGGTTATAATTCACCCCTCCACTTT	CASSPLQGYNSPLHF
TRBV28	TRBJ1-5	.	.	15	TGTGCCAGCAGGGTGAGAGGCTCCAGCAATCAGCCCCAGCATTTT	CASRVRGSSNQPQHF
TRBV11-2	TRBJ1-3	.	.	19	TGTGCCAGCAGCTTATATAGGTGGGCCAGTTTAGGCTCTGGAAACACCATATATTTT	CASSLYRWASLGSGNTIYF
TRBV28	TRBJ1-3	.	.	11	TGTGCCAGCAGTTCCGGGGACACCATATATTTT	CASSSGDTIYF
TRBV28	TRBJ2-1	TRBD2	.	14	TGTGCCAGCAGTTTAGCGGGGGAGTCGAATGAGCAGTTCTTC	CASSLAGESNEQFF
TRBV6-5	TRBJ1-3	.	.	13	TGTGCCAGCAGTCGAGGGACAGGAAACACCATATATTTT	CASSRGTGNTIYF
TRBV27	TRBJ2-1	.	.	17	TGTGCCAGCATCCCGAGTGCGGGGACTTACTACCACAATGAGCAGTTCTTC	CASIPSAGTYYHNEQFF
TRBV29-1	TRBJ1-1	TRBD1	.	14	TGCAGCGCCAAGGCTCAGGGGGCGGACACTGAAGCTTTCTTT	CSAKAQGADTEAFF
TRBV30	TRBJ1-5	.	.	16	TGTGCCTGGAGATCGGGGAACTTCTATAGCAATCAGCCCCAGCATTTT	CAWRSGNFYSNQPQHF
TRBV7-6	TRBJ1-1	.	few	15	TGTGCCAGCAGCTTACTATCGGGAGGGAACACTGAAGCTTTCTTT	CASSLLSGGNTEAFF
TRBV6-1	TRBJ1-2	TRBD1	.	14	TGTGCCAGCAGTGAACAGGACAGGGACTATGGCTACACCTTC	CASSEQDRDYGYTF
TRBV19	TRBJ2-5	TRBD2	.	14	TGTGCCAGTAGGGACGGGGGGTTAGGCGAGACCCAGTACTTC	CASRDGGLGETQYF
TRBV27	TRBJ2-3	TRBD1	once	15	TGTGCCAGCAGTCACCGGACAGGGGTCACAGATACGCAGTATTTT	CASSHRTGVTDTQYF
TRBV11-3	TRBJ2-3	.	.	13	TGTGCCAGATCACGGGGGGCCGAAGATACGCAGTATTTT	CARSRGAEDTQYF
TRBV15	TRBJ2-7	.	once	13	TGTGCCACCAGCAGAGATCGGGGTTACGAGCAGTACTTC	CATSRDRGYEQYF
TRBV6-6	TRBJ2-7	TRBD1	.	16	TGTGCCAGCAGAAAAGGGACAGGGAAATATTTATACGAGCAGTACTTC	CASRKGTGKYLYEQYF
TRBV19	TRBJ1-1	TRBD1	once	13	TGTGCCAGTAGTACAGACAGGGACACTGAAGCTTTCTTT	CASSTDRDTEAFF
TRBV13	TRBJ2-3	TRBD1	.	16	TGTGCCAGCAGCTTAGAGGGCAGGGGGCGCCCAGATACGCAGTATTTT	CASSLEGRGRPDTQYF
TRBV30	TRBJ1-3	.	.	15	TGTGCCTGGAGTAGGGGCAGACCCTTCGGAAACACCATATATTTT	CAWSRGRPFGNTIYF
TRBV6-1	TRBJ1-5	TRBD1	few	14	TGTGCCAGCAGTGGTAGGACAGGGAATCAGCCCCAGCATTTT	CASSGRTGNQPQHF
TRBV7-2	TRBJ2-5	TRBD2	.	16	TGTGCCAGCAGCCCCCGTTCGACTAGCGGGGTTTTAACCACGTACTTC	CASSPRSTSGVLTTYF
TRBV25-1	TRBJ1-2	.	once	13	TGTGCCACCAGCAATGAAGGGGTGAATGGCTACACCTTC	CATSNEGVNGYTF
TRBV12-5	TRBJ2-3	TRBD2	.	19	TGTGCTAGTGGGATTCAGGGACTAGCGGGAGGGCAAAGCACAGATACGCAGTATTTT	CASGIQGLAGGQSTDTQYF
TRBV9	TRBJ2-1	TRBD2	.	16	TGTGCCAGCAGCACCCGACTAGCGGGGGATGGCGATGAGCAGTTCTTC	CASSTRLAGDGDEQFF
TRBV5-6	TRBJ1-2	.	.	14	TGTGCCAGCAGCGCGATTGGGCAGGGGAGCGGCTACACCTTC	CASSAIGQGSGYTF
TRBV28	TRBJ1-1	.	.	14	TGTGCCAGCAGTTTCGGAGGGTCGAACACTGAAGCTTTCTTT	CASSFGGSNTEAFF
TRBV15	TRBJ2-7	TRBD2	.	12	TGTGCCACCAGCAGAGGGCGGGGGGAGCAGTACTTC	CATSRGRGEQYF
TRBV5-6	TRBJ2-7	TRBD1	.	14	TGTGCCAGCAACCCGGGGACAGGGGTTCACGAGCAGTACTTC	CASNPGTGVHEQYF
TRBV27	TRBJ2-7	.	.	13	TGTGCCAGCAGTTTATCGTCAGTCTACGAGCAGTACTTC	CASSLSSVYEQYF